Listed below are T cell receptor beta chains from one sample, sequenced in a study of early T cells in non-severe SARS-CoV-2 infection. TCRdb analysed the 5' RACE reads with MiXCR anew, one entry per CDR3 protein. The table records around 57,000 distinct CDR3 sequences, 12% of them present only once. Input material: whole blood. The source is an adult who was a healthcare worker with PCR-confirmed SARS-CoV-2 infection or an uninfected control (not recorded which). CDR3s include the opening cysteine and the closing phenylalanine or tryptophan.

TRBV28 CASSRSYEQYF
TRBV7-2 CASSLIQGIDEQFF
TRBV7-3 CASSLTLGGRAGSEQFF
TRBV6-2/TRBV6-3 CASSKASNQPQHF
TRBV4-3 CASSQDRAGVYSYTF
TRBV11-2 CASSLGGDTQYF
TRBV12-3/TRBV12-4 CASSPIFGAYEQYF
TRBV21-1 CASSKILQGASREQYF
TRBV27 CASGGTSGETQYF
TRBV29-1 CSGRQGYGYTF
TRBV2 CASRGKTSGRYEQYF
TRBV7-2 CASSYRTSGGRRTDTQYF
TRBV6-5 CAPEAGRETQYF
TRBV21-1 CASSKSQDRGSSYEQYF
TRBV6-1 CASSESLAETQYF
TRBV29-1 CSVESSGRPDTQYF
TRBV7-9 CASSGGQGATDTQYF
TRBV20-1 CSASMGINYEQYF
TRBV13 CASSFLGQAGEQYF
TRBV3-1 CASSQRTVETQYF
TRBV12-3/TRBV12-4 CASSFDRGGYTF
TRBV5-1 CASSPDGFNQPQHF
TRBV11-2 CASSLSHSNQPQHF
TRBV7-2 CASSRGAGLRNYGYTF
TRBV20-1 CSAPKPPWYNEQFF
TRBV9 CASSAISGAGGYTF
TRBV20-1 CSARDVGEETQYF
TRBV5-1 CASSFDSLNTEAFF
TRBV6-5 CASSYAGGDSYEQYF
TRBV12-3/TRBV12-4 CASSLMVGLYNSPLHF
TRBV11-2 CASSGSDSQPQHF
TRBV11-2 CASSFTGKGAKNIQYF
TRBV6-5 CASSSINNNRGYTF
TRBV7-2 CASSLTSGPYNEQFF
TRBV30 CAWRSTGRSGQPQHF
TRBV10-1 CAGEGGKLNTEAFF
TRBV7-2 CASSASPGTGGNEQYF
TRBV4-3 CASSQDSRGSNSPLHF
TRBV28 CASSSGEQGGELFF
TRBV7-8 CASSLFGRGSNQPQHF
TRBV18 CASSGQEAQANTGELFF
TRBV12-3/TRBV12-4 CASSLGQGYGYTF
TRBV5-4 CASSLGPREQYF
TRBV30 CAWSSRGALFLANEKLFF
TRBV20-1 CSAGAPGQQETQYF
TRBV5-4 CASSPPGGPPETQYF
TRBV9 CASSENGGHNEQFF
TRBV20-1 CSAPRRAYALYNEQFF
TRBV11-2 CASSLTRNEQYF
TRBV29-1 CSVLQGNTEAFF
TRBV5-1 CASSLGDRSNYEQYF
TRBV18 CASSPFGTGTNTEAFF
TRBV27 CASRPRSHTGELFF
TRBV7-9 CASGSGRGNEQFF
TRBV20-1 CSAKTGAPEKLFF